The rows below give T cell receptor beta chains drawn from one sample of a study of PD-L1 blockade in urothelial cancer. The method was immunoSEQ multiplex PCR; TCRdb's version includes in-frame clones alone and lacks a portion of them. Among around 53,000 clones, 70% to 85% were seen once, and the ten largest hold roughly 1.9%. The sequencing here drew on PBMCs, taken around atezolizumab (anti-PD-L1) treatment. The origin of the receptors is a man aged 50-59 years with urothelial cancer. Each CDR3 is given with its conserved first and last residue. Each record gives: J gene, V gene, D gene, CDR3 DNA, CDR3 protein. A D gene is named only where the DNA matches it firmly.

J: TRBJ2-7
V: TRBV27
D: TRBD2
DNA: TGTGCCAGCAGGGGTGGGACTAGCGGAAGCTCCTACGAGCAGTACTTC
CDR3: CASRGGTSGSSYEQYF

J: TRBJ2-5
V: TRBV6-1
D: TRBD2
DNA: TGTGCCAGCAGTCCCCCAGGGACTAGCGGGAGCAGACGGTACTTC
CDR3: CASSPPGTSGSRRYF

J: TRBJ2-7
V: TRBV10-1
D: TRBD1
DNA: TGCGCCAGCGGGATTCTGGGGGACAGGGGGCGCTGGGGCTCCTACGAGCAGTACTTC
CDR3: CASGILGDRGRWGSYEQYF

J: TRBJ2-7
V: TRBV5-6
D: TRBD1
DNA: TGTGCCAGCAGGAAGACAGGGGGCGACTACGAGCAGTACTTC
CDR3: CASRKTGGDYEQYF

J: TRBJ2-3
V: TRBV5-1
D: -
DNA: TGCGCCAGCAGCTTGGCGGGGTCCCCAGATACGCAGTATTTT
CDR3: CASSLAGSPDTQYF

J: TRBJ1-5
V: TRBV7-9
D: -
DNA: TGTGCCAGCACTGTAGCGGCGGGTCAGCCCCAGCATTTT
CDR3: CASTVAAGQPQHF

J: TRBJ2-2
V: TRBV7-9
D: -
DNA: TGTGCCAGCAGCTTAGGGGACTTCGCGAACACCGGGGAGCTGTTTTTT
CDR3: CASSLGDFANTGELFF

J: TRBJ2-1
V: TRBV11-3
D: -
DNA: TGTGCCAGCAGCTTAACCAGACAGACAATCTACAATGAGCAGTTCTTC
CDR3: CASSLTRQTIYNEQFF

J: TRBJ2-3
V: TRBV9
D: -
DNA: TGTGCCAGCAGCGTAGGACATTACACAGATACGCAGTATTTT
CDR3: CASSVGHYTDTQYF

J: TRBJ2-1
V: TRBV25-1
D: -
DNA: TGTGCCAGCAGTGAACCGGGACATCCACCTTTCTTC
CDR3: CASSEPGHPPFF

J: TRBJ2-7
V: TRBV7-3
D: -
DNA: TGTGCCAGCAGCTTAGCAGACAGGCGCGAGCAGTACTTC
CDR3: CASSLADRREQYF

J: TRBJ2-7
V: TRBV27
D: -
DNA: TGTGCCAGCCAGCCACTGGGGGCCGGTCTCGAGCAGTACTTC
CDR3: CASQPLGAGLEQYF

J: TRBJ2-3
V: TRBV11-2
D: TRBD1
DNA: TGTGCCAGCAGCTCCGACAGGGGGGGCACAGATACGCAGTATTTT
CDR3: CASSSDRGGTDTQYF